This is a list of T cell receptor beta chains from one sample in a study of Ad26.COV2.S vaccination and SARS-CoV-2 variants. Data came from immunoSEQ multiplex PCR; TCRdb stores just in-frame clones and leaves some out. In the table there are about 480,000 clones, about 83% of which are singletons. Specimen: peripheral blood, collected in a trial of Ad26.COV2.S vaccine versus placebo. The receptors come from a person between 18 and 65 years old who received the Ad26.COV2.S COVID-19 vaccine or a placebo. Both conserved end residues are part of each CDR3. A D gene is named only where the DNA matches it firmly. Clone size is given for some rows only: seen once, a few or many times, or a class if the clone is expanded.

J gene: TRBJ2-3; V gene: TRBV11-2; clone size: once; D gene: -; CDR3 protein: CASSHSLRAPRDTQYF; CDR3 DNA: TGTGCCAGCAGCCATTCCTTACGGGCCCCTCGAGATACGCAGTATTTT
J gene: TRBJ1-2; V gene: TRBV12-3/TRBV12-4; clone size: -; D gene: TRBD1; CDR3 protein: CASSLDRGYGYTF; CDR3 DNA: TGTGCCAGCAGTCTCGACAGGGGATACGGCTACACCTTC
J gene: TRBJ1-2; V gene: TRBV6-5; clone size: -; D gene: TRBD1; CDR3 protein: CASSYSPGQINGYTF; CDR3 DNA: TGTGCCAGCAGTTACTCTCCGGGACAGATAAATGGCTACACCTTC
J gene: TRBJ1-1; V gene: TRBV7-3; clone size: -; D gene: -; CDR3 protein: CASSLQGVTEAFF; CDR3 DNA: TGTGCCAGCAGCCTACAAGGGGTCACTGAAGCTTTCTTT
J gene: TRBJ2-2; V gene: TRBV7-9; clone size: -; D gene: TRBD1; CDR3 protein: CASSPPGQGTGELFF; CDR3 DNA: TGTGCCAGCAGCCCCCCGGGACAGGGGACCGGGGAGCTGTTTTTT
J gene: TRBJ1-1; V gene: TRBV6-5; clone size: -; D gene: -; CDR3 protein: CASRKDGTMNTEAFF; CDR3 DNA: TGTGCCAGCAGGAAGGACGGAACAATGAACACTGAAGCTTTCTTT
J gene: TRBJ1-5; V gene: TRBV2; clone size: -; D gene: -; CDR3 protein: CASSGTGNQPQHF; CDR3 DNA: TGTGCCAGCAGCGGGACCGGCAATCAGCCCCAGCATTTT
J gene: TRBJ1-1; V gene: TRBV28; clone size: -; D gene: TRBD1; CDR3 protein: CASTRQGPEAFF; CDR3 DNA: TGTGCCAGCACCAGACAGGGTCCCGAAGCTTTCTTT
J gene: TRBJ2-2; V gene: TRBV6-2/TRBV6-3; clone size: -; D gene: -; CDR3 protein: CASSTSQAGELFF; CDR3 DNA: TGTGCCAGCAGTACGAGTCAAGCCGGGGAGCTGTTTTTT
J gene: TRBJ2-1; V gene: TRBV5-1; clone size: -; D gene: -; CDR3 protein: CASSLGQGKGEQFF; CDR3 DNA: TGCGCCAGCAGCTTGGGCCAGGGGAAGGGTGAGCAGTTCTTC
J gene: TRBJ1-5; V gene: TRBV7-2; clone size: -; D gene: -; CDR3 protein: CASSLQGGQPQHF; CDR3 DNA: TGTGCCAGCAGCTTACAGGGTGGCCAGCCCCAGCATTTT
J gene: TRBJ1-1; V gene: TRBV2; clone size: -; D gene: -; CDR3 protein: CASSANRGAANTEAFF; CDR3 DNA: TGTGCCAGCAGTGCAAATCGGGGGGCGGCTAACACTGAAGCTTTCTTT
J gene: TRBJ1-1; V gene: TRBV11-2; clone size: -; D gene: TRBD1; CDR3 protein: CASSLARGHTEAFF; CDR3 DNA: TGTGCCAGCAGCTTAGCCAGGGGGCACACTGAAGCTTTCTTT
J gene: TRBJ2-5; V gene: TRBV6-2/TRBV6-3; clone size: few; D gene: -; CDR3 protein: CASSSMETQYF; CDR3 DNA: TGTGCCAGCAGTTCAATGGAGACCCAGTACTTC
J gene: TRBJ1-3; V gene: TRBV5-4; clone size: -; D gene: TRBD1; CDR3 protein: CASSQGQLHGNTIYF; CDR3 DNA: TGTGCCAGCAGCCAGGGACAGCTACATGGAAACACCATATATTTT
J gene: TRBJ2-7; V gene: TRBV3-1/TRBV3-2; clone size: -; D gene: -; CDR3 protein: CASSRRGGEQYF; CDR3 DNA: TGTGCCAGCAGCCGAAGAGGGGGCGAGCAGTACTTC
J gene: TRBJ1-1; V gene: TRBV5-1; clone size: -; D gene: -; CDR3 protein: CASSLDGRPNTEAFF; CDR3 DNA: TGCGCCAGCAGCTTGGACGGACGGCCGAACACTGAAGCTTTCTTT
J gene: TRBJ1-5; V gene: TRBV27; clone size: -; D gene: TRBD1; CDR3 protein: CASSLEGAPNQPQHF; CDR3 DNA: TGTGCCAGCAGTTTGGAGGGGGCTCCCAATCAGCCCCAGCATTTT
J gene: TRBJ2-7; V gene: TRBV7-9; clone size: -; D gene: TRBD2; CDR3 protein: CASSLELAGETYEQYF; CDR3 DNA: TGTGCCAGCAGCTTAGAGTTAGCGGGAGAAACCTACGAGCAGTACTTC
J gene: TRBJ1-1; V gene: TRBV28; clone size: -; D gene: -; CDR3 protein: CASSTWSRRAFF; CDR3 DNA: TGTGCCAGCAGTACTTGGAGCCGTAGAGCTTTCTTT
J gene: TRBJ2-1; V gene: TRBV15; clone size: -; D gene: -; CDR3 protein: CATSRDTRGVGEQFF; CDR3 DNA: TGTGCCACCAGCAGAGATACGAGGGGAGTCGGTGAGCAGTTCTTC
J gene: TRBJ2-7; V gene: TRBV7-3; clone size: -; D gene: -; CDR3 protein: CASSLGRGRNEQYF; CDR3 DNA: TGTGCCAGCAGCTTAGGTCGGGGTAGGAACGAGCAGTACTTC
J gene: TRBJ1-1; V gene: TRBV16; clone size: -; D gene: -; CDR3 protein: CASSQFRGLEAFF; CDR3 DNA: TGTGCCAGCAGCCAATTTCGGGGCCTAGAGGCTTTCTTT
J gene: TRBJ2-3; V gene: TRBV10-3; clone size: -; D gene: -; CDR3 protein: CAIRTDTDTQYF; CDR3 DNA: TGTGCCATCAGGACAGACACAGATACGCAGTATTTT
J gene: TRBJ1-2; V gene: TRBV28; clone size: few; D gene: -; CDR3 protein: CASSLPGPPYGYTF; CDR3 DNA: TGTGCCAGCAGCCTCCCGGGACCCCCCTATGGCTACACCTTC
J gene: TRBJ1-5; V gene: TRBV4-3; clone size: -; D gene: -; CDR3 protein: CASSPRVGNQPQHF; CDR3 DNA: TGCGCCAGCAGCCCAAGAGTGGGGAATCAGCCCCAGCATTTT
J gene: TRBJ2-7; V gene: TRBV3-1/TRBV3-2; clone size: -; D gene: -; CDR3 protein: CASSQLRDSYEQYF; CDR3 DNA: TGTGCCAGCAGCCAACTGAGGGACTCCTACGAGCAGTACTTC
J gene: TRBJ1-2; V gene: TRBV6-6; clone size: -; D gene: -; CDR3 protein: CASTTSGRIGYTF; CDR3 DNA: TGTGCCAGCACTACGTCGGGGCGGATTGGCTACACCTTC
J gene: TRBJ2-7; V gene: TRBV28; clone size: -; D gene: -; CDR3 protein: CASIAPGDYEQYF; CDR3 DNA: TGTGCCAGCATAGCCCCAGGGGACTACGAGCAGTACTTC